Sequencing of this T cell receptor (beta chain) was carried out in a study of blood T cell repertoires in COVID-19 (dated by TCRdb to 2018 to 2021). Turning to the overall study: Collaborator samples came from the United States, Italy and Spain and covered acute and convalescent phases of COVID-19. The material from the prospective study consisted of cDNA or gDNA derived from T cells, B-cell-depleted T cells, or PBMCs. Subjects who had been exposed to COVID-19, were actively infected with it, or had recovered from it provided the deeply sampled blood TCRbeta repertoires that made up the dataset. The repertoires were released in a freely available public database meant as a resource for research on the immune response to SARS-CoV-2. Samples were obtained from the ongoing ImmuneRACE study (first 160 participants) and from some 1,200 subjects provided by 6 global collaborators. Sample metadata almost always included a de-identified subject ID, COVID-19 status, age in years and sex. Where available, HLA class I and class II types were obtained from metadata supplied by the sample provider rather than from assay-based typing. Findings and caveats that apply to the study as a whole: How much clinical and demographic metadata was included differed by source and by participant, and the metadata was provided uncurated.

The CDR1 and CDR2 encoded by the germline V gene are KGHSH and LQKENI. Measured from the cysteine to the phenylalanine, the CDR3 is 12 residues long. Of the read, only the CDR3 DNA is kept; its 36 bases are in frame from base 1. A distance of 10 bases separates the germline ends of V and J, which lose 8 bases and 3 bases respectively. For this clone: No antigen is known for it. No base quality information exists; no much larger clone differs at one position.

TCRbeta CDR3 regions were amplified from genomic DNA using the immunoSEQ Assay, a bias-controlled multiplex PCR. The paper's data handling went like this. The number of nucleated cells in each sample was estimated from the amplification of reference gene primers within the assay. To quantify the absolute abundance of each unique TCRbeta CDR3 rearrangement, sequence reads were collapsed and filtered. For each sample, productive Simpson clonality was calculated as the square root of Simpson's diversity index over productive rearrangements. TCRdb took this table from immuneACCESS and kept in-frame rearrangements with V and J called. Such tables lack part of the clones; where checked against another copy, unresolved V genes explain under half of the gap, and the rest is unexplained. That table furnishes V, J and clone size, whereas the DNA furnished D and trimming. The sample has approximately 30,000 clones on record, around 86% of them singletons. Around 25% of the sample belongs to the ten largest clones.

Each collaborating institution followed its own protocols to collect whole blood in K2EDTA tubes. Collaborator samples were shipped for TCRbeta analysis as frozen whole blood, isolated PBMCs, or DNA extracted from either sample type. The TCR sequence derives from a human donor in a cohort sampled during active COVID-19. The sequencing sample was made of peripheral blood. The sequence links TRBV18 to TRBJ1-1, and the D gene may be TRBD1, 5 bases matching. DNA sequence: TGTGCCAGCAGGGAGGGGTACACTGAAGCTTTCTTT. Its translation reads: CASREGYTEAFF.